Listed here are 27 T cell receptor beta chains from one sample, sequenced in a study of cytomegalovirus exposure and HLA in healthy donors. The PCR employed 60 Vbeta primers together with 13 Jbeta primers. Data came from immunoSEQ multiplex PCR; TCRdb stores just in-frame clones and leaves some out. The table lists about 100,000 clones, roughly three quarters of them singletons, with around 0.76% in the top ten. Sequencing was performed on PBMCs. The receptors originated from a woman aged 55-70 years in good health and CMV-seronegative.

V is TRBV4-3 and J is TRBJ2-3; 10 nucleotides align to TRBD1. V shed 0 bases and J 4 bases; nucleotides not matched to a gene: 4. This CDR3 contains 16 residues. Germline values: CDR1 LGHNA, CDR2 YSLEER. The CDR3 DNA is TGCGCCAGCAGCCAAGATCGGGGACAGGGGCCAGATACGCAGTATTTT. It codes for CASSQDRGQGPDTQYF.

The CDR3, as DNA: TGTGCCAGCAGTCGCCGTGCAGGGAAAAGCGATGAGCAGTTCTTC. Its translation: CASSRRAGKSDEQFF. The chain has TRBV5-4 and TRBJ2-1, with D possibly matching TRBD1 (5 bases). Per germline, CDR1 SGHNT and CDR2 YYREEE (reference sequence). The CDR3 contains 15 residues. The V gene lost 5 bases and the J gene lost 8 bases, with 20 bases spanning the gap.

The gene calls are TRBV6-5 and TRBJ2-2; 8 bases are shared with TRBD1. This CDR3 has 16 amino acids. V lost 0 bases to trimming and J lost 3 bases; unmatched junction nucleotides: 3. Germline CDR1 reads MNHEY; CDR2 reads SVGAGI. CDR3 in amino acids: CASSYSGTGYTGELFF. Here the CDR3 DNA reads TGTGCCAGCAGTTACTCGGGGACAGGATACACCGGGGAGCTGTTTTTT.

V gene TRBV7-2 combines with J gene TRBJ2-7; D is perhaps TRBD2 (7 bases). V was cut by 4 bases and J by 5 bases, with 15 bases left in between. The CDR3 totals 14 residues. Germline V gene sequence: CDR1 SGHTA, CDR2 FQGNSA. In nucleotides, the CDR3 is TGTGCCAGCAGCTATTACAGGGAGGGCAACGAGCAGTACTTC. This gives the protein CASSYYREGNEQYF.

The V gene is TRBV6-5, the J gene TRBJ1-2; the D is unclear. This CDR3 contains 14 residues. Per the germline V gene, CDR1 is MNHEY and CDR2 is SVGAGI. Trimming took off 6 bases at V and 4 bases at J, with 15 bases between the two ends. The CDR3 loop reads CASSRHHWAYGYTF. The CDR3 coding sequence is TGTGCCAGCAGCAGACACCATTGGGCCTATGGCTACACCTTC.

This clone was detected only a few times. DNA of the CDR3: TGCGCCAGCAGCTTGGACAGGGGGTCCGACGAGCAGTACTTC. It translates to CASSLDRGSDEQYF. The gene calls are TRBV5-1 and TRBJ2-7; 8 bases are shared with TRBD1. Germline assignment: CDR1 SGHRS and CDR2 YFSETQ. The CDR3 length is 14 residues. The J segment lost 5 bases and the V segment lost 0 bases, leaving 4 bases of the junction unmatched.

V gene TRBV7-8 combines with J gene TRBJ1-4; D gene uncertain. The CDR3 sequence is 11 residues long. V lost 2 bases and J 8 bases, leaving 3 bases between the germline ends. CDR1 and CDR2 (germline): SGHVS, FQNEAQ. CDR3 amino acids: CASSLSEKLFF. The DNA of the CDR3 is TGTGCCAGCAGCTTAAGCGAAAAACTGTTTTTT.

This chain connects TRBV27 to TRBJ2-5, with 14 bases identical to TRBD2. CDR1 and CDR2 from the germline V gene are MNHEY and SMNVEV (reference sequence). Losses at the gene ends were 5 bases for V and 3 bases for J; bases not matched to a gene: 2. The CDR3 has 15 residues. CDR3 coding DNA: TGTGCCAGCAGTAGGGGACTAGCGGGGGAAGAGACCCAGTACTTC. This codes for CASSRGLAGEETQYF.

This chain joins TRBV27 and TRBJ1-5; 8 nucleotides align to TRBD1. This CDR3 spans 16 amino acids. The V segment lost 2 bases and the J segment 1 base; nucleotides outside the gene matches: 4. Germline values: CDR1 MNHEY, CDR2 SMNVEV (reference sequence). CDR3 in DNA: TGTGCCAGCAGTTTAGAGGGACAGGCGAGCAATCAGCCCCAGCATTTT. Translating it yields CASSLEGQASNQPQHF.

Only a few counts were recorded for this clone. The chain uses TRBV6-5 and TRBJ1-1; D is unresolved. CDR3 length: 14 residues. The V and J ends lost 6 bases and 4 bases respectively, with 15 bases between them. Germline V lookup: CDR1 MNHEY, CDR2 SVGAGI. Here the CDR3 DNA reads TGTGCCAGCAGCCACCGGGGTTTGGCCACTGAAGCTTTCTTT. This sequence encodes CASSHRGLATEAFF.

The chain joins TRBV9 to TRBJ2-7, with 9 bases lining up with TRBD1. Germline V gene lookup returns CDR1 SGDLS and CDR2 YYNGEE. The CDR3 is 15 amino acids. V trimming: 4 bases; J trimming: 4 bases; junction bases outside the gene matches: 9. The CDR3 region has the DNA TGTGCCAGCAGCCCCCAGGGACAGGGCTTTTACGAGCAGTACTTC. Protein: CASSPQGQGFYEQYF. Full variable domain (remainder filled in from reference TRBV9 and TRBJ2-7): DSGVTQTPKHLITATGQRVTLRCSPRSGDLSVYWYQQSLDQGLQFLIQYYNGEERAKGNILERFSAQQFPDLHSELNLSSLELGDSALYFCASSPQGQGFYEQYFGPGTRLTVT.

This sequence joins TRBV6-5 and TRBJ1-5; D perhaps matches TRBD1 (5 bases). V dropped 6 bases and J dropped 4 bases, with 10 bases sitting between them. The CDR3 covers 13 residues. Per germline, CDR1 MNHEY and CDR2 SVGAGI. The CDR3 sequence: CASRLTVNQPQHF. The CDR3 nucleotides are TGTGCCAGCAGATTGACAGTTAATCAGCCCCAGCATTTT.

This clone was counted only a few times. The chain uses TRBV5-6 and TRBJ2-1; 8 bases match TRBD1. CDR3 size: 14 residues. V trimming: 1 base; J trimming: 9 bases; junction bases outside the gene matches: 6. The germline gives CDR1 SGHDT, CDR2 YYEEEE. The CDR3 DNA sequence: TGTGCCAGCAGCTTGCAGGGGGCCTATGGTGAGCAGTTCTTC. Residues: CASSLQGAYGEQFF. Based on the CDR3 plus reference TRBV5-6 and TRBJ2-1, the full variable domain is DAGVTQSPTHLIKTRGQQVTLRCSPKSGHDTVSWYQQALGQGPQFIFQYYEEEERQRGNFPDRFSGHQFPNYSSELNVNALLLGDSALYLCASSLQGAYGEQFFGPGTRLTVL.

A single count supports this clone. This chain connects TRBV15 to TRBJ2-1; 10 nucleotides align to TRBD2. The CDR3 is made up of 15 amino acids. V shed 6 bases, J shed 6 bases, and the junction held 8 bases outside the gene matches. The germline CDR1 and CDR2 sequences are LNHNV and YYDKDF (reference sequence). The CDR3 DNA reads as TGTGCCACCAGTACTGTACTAGCGGGGAGCAATGAGCAGTTCTTC. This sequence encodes CATSTVLAGSNEQFF.

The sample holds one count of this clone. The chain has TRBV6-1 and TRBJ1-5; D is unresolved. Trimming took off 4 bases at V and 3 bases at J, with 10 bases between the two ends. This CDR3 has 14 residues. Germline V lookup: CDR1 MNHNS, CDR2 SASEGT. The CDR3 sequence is CASSAWRSNQPQHF. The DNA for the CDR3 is TGTGCCAGCAGTGCGTGGCGGTCCAATCAGCCCCAGCATTTT.

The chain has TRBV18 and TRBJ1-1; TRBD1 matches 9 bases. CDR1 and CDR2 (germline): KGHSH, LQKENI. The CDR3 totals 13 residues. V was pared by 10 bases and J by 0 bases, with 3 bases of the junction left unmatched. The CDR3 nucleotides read TGTGCCATCGGACAGGGGTTGAACACTGAAGCTTTCTTT. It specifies CAIGQGLNTEAFF. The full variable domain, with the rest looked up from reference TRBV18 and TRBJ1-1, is NAGVMQNPRHLVRRRGQEARLRCSPMKGHSHVYWYRQLPEEGLKFMVYLQKENIIDESGMPKERFSAEFPKEGPSILRIQQVVRGDSAAYFCAIGQGLNTEAFFGQGTRLTVV.

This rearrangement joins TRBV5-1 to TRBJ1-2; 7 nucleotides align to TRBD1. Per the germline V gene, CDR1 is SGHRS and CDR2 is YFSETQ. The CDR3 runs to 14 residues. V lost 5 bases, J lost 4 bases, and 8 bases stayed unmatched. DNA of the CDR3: TGCGCCAGCAGTCCCGAGGACAGGACCTATGGCTACACCTTC. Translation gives CASSPEDRTYGYTF.

This chain's CDR3 is CASSLGTSGQETQYF. The DNA of the CDR3 is TGCGCCAGCAGCCTCGGGACTAGCGGTCAAGAGACCCAGTACTTC. The chain combines TRBV5-1 with TRBJ2-5; TRBD2 aligns across 11 bases. Germline loops: CDR1 SGHRS, CDR2 YFSETQ. J lost 2 bases, V lost 4 bases, and 4 bases had no gene match. The length of the CDR3 is 15 residues.

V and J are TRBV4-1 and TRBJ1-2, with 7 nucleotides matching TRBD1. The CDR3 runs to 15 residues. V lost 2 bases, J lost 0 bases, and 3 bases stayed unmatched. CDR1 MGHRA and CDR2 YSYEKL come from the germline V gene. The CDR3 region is CASSQPGQANYGYTF. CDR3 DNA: TGCGCCAGCAGCCAACCCGGACAGGCTAACTATGGCTACACCTTC.

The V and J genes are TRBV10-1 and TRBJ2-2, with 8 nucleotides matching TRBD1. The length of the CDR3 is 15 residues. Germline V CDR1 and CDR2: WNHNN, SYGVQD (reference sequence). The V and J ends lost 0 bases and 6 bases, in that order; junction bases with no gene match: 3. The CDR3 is CASSESVQGAGELFF. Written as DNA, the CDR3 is TGCGCCAGCAGTGAGTCAGTACAGGGGGCCGGGGAGCTGTTTTTT.

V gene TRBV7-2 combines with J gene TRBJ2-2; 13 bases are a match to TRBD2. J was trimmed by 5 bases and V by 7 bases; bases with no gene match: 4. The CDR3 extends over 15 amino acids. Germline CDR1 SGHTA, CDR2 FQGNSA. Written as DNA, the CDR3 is TGTGCCAGCACCTGGACTAGCGGGAGTACCGGGGAGCTGTTTTTT. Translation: CASTWTSGSTGELFF. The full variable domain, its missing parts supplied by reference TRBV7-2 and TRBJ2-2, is GAGVSQSPSNKVTEKGKDVELRCDPISGHTALYWYRQSLGQGLEFLIYFQGNSAPDKSGLPSDRFSAERTGGSVSTLTIQRTQQEDSAVYLCASTWTSGSTGELFFGEGSRLTVL.

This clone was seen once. The CDR3 loop reads CASSLVQLRTDTQYF. DNA for the CDR3: TGTGCCAGCAGCTTGGTGCAGTTGAGGACAGATACGCAGTATTTT. The rearrangement joins TRBV5-6 to TRBJ2-3, with D unresolved. The germline V gene has CDR1 SGHDT and CDR2 YYEEEE. This CDR3 has 15 residues. Between the trimmed V and J ends, which lost 0 bases and 3 bases, there was a span of 11 bases.

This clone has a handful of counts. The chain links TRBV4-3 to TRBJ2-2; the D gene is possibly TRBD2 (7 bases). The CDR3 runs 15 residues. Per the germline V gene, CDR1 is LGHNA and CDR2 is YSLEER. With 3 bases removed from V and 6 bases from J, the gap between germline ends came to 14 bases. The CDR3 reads CASSHLPGGPGELFF. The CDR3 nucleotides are TGCGCCAGCAGCCATCTACCGGGGGGCCCCGGGGAGCTGTTTTTT.

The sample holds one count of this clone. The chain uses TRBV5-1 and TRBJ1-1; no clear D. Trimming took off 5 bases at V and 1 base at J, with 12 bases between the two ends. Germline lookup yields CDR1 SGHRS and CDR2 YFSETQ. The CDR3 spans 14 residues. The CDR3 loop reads CASRFSEGNTEAFF. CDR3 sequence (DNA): TGCGCCAGCAGATTCTCGGAGGGGAACACTGAAGCTTTCTTT.

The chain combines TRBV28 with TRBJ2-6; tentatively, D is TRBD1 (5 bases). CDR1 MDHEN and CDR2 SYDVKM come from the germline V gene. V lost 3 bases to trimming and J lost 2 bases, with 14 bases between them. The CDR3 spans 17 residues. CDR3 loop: CASSLSGLQAGANVLTF. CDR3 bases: TGTGCCAGCAGTTTGTCAGGGCTCCAGGCTGGGGCCAACGTCCTGACTTTC. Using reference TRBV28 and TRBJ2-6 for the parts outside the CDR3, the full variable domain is DVKVTQSSRYLVKRTGEKVFLECVQDMDHENMFWYRQDPGLGLRLIYFSYDVKMKEKGDIPEGYSVSREKKERFSLILESASTNQTSMYLCASSLSGLQAGANVLTFGAGSRLTVL.

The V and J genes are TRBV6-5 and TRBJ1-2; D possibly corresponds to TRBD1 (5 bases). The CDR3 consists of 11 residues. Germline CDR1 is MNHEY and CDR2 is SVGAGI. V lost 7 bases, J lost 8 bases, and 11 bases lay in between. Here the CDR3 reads CASMGGQGYTF. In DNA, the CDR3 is TGTGCCAGCATGGGGGGTCAGGGCTACACCTTC.

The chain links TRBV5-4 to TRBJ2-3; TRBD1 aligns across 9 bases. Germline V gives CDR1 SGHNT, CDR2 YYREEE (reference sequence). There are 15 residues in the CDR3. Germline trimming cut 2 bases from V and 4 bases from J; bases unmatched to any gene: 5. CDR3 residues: CASSFGQGKSDTQYF. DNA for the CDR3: TGTGCCAGCAGCTTTGGACAGGGGAAGTCAGATACGCAGTATTTT.